Below, 21 T cell receptor beta chains from the same sample are listed, as sequenced in a study of CD8+ T cells in alopecia areata. After isolation, RNA underwent reverse transcription to generate cDNA as the sequencing template. Libraries were prepared by immunoSEQ multiplex PCR; TCRdb keeps only in-frame clonotypes and omits some of them. This sample has hundreds of thousands of clones, with 67% found just once. The sequencing used CD4+ T cells sorted from blood, collected at week 0. These receptors came from a human donor with alopecia areata.

The CDR3 region has the DNA TGTGCCAGCAGCAGGACCGACCGTACCCAAGAGACCCAGTACTTC. It encodes CASSRTDRTQETQYF. The rearrangement uses TRBV7-9 and TRBJ2-5; D is ambiguous. Looked up from germline, CDR1 is SEHNR and CDR2 is FQNEAQ (reference sequence). V was cut by 5 bases and J by 1 base, with 14 bases left in between. The CDR3 is 15 residues long.

V and J are TRBV29-1 and TRBJ2-1, with D unclear. CDR3 length equals 12 residues. V was pared by 7 bases and J by 5 bases, with 12 bases between. The germline V gene encodes CDR1 SQVTM and CDR2 ANQGSEA. The chain's CDR3 is CSALGLNNEQFF. CDR3 nucleotides: TGCAGCGCCCTGGGCCTTAACAATGAGCAGTTCTTC.

This chain joins TRBV30 and TRBJ2-3, with D perhaps TRBD2 (6 bases). With 4 bases removed from V and 7 bases from J, the gap between germline ends came to 15 bases. The CDR3 sequence is 13 residues long. Germline CDR1 reads GTSNPN; CDR2 reads SVGIG (reference sequence). CDR3 nucleotides: TGTGCCTGGATGTGGGGAGGCCTTAATACGCAGTATTTT. Its protein is CAWMWGGLNTQYF.

The chain joins TRBV7-2 to TRBJ2-5, with D tentatively TRBD2 (6 bases). The length of the CDR3 is 14 residues. Deletions cut 8 bases from V and 1 base from J, with 14 bases between. Germline CDR1 is SGHTA and CDR2 is FQGNSA. The CDR3: CASAGAGRQETQYF. The CDR3 DNA sequence: TGTGCCAGCGCTGGCGCGGGGCGCCAAGAGACCCAGTACTTC.

The gene calls are TRBV2 and TRBJ2-6; D is uncertain. The CDR3 extends over 16 amino acids. Deletions cut 6 bases from V and 0 bases from J, with 12 bases between. The V gene's germline CDR1 is SNHLY and CDR2 FYNNEI. The CDR3 DNA sequence: TGTGCCAGCAGCCCGACGGTTCGCTCTGGGGCCAACGTCCTGACTTTC. Translating it yields CASSPTVRSGANVLTF.

The chain uses TRBV10-3 and TRBJ2-7; 11 bases are shared with TRBD1. With 9 bases clipped from V and 3 bases from J, the junction kept 7 bases outside the gene matches. Germline V gene data show CDR1 as ENHRY and CDR2 as SYGVKD. This CDR3 has 14 amino acids. CDR3 protein: CAIQGQGEHYEQYF. For the CDR3, the DNA is TGTGCCATTCAGGGACAGGGGGAGCACTACGAGCAGTACTTC.

The rearrangement joins TRBV6-4 to TRBJ2-1; the D gene could be TRBD1 or TRBD2 (6 bases each). The CDR3 is made up of 11 amino acids. V gave up 8 bases and J gave up 7 bases, with 9 bases separating them. Germline-derived CDR1 and CDR2 are MRHNA and SNTAGT. Written as DNA, the CDR3 is TGTGCCAGCGGAGGGGGGAATGAGCAGTTCTTC. Residues: CASGGGNEQFF.

This clone appeared a few times. Other DNA variants within this sample encode the same CDR3. In nucleotides, the CDR3 is TGCAGCGTTGTGGGGGGGCGGAGCTCCTACAATGAGCAGTTCTTC. It encodes CSVVGGRSSYNEQFF. The rearrangement uses TRBV29-1 and TRBJ2-1, with a possible D match to TRBD2 (7 bases). CDR3 length: 15 amino acids. The germline V gene encodes CDR1 SQVTM and CDR2 ANQGSEA. V shed 4 bases and J shed 0 bases, with 13 bases lying between them.

The rearrangement joins TRBV28 to TRBJ1-6, with D possibly being TRBD1 (5 bases). The V end was cut by 6 bases, the J end by 5 bases, with 11 bases between. The CDR3 is 14 amino acids. Germline V gene lookup returns CDR1 MDHEN and CDR2 SYDVKM. CDR3 amino acids: CASRATANNSPLHF. Here the CDR3 DNA reads TGTGCCAGCAGGGCGACAGCAAATAATTCACCCCTCCACTTT. The full variable domain, its missing parts supplied by reference TRBV28 and TRBJ1-6, is DVKVTQSSRYLVKRTGEKVFLECVQDMDHENMFWYRQDPGLGLRLIYFSYDVKMKEKGDIPEGYSVSREKKERFSLILESASTNQTSMYLCASRATANNSPLHFGNGTRLTVT.

The V gene is TRBV9, the J gene TRBJ2-1; D may be TRBD1 or TRBD2 (6 bases each). Looked up from germline, CDR1 is SGDLS and CDR2 is YYNGEE. This CDR3 spans 15 amino acids. V was shortened by 0 bases and J by 2 bases, with 9 bases between the two germline ends. The CDR3 loop reads CASSVEGGPYNEQFF. The CDR3 coding sequence is TGTGCCAGCAGCGTAGAAGGGGGGCCCTACAATGAGCAGTTCTTC. The full variable domain, its missing parts supplied by reference TRBV9 and TRBJ2-1, is DSGVTQTPKHLITATGQRVTLRCSPRSGDLSVYWYQQSLDQGLQFLIQYYNGEERAKGNILERFSAQQFPDLHSELNLSSLELGDSALYFCASSVEGGPYNEQFFGPGTRLTVL.

V gene TRBV5-4 combines with J gene TRBJ1-1, with D possibly matching TRBD1 (5 bases). V lost 4 bases to trimming and J lost 5 bases, with 21 bases between them. The CDR3 sequence is 16 residues long. Germline CDR1 reads SGHNT; CDR2 reads YYREEE (reference sequence). The CDR3 DNA sequence: TGTGCCAGCAGCGCTAGGGTAGGGGTCGATTGGACTGAAGCTTTCTTT. It translates to CASSARVGVDWTEAFF.

This sequence joins TRBV4-3 and TRBJ2-1; possible D gene TRBD2, 6 bases. Germline V gene lookup returns CDR1 LGHNA and CDR2 YSLEER. V was pared by 5 bases and J by 9 bases, with 14 bases between. The CDR3 has 13 residues. Here the CDR3 DNA reads TGCGCCAGCAGCGAAAGGTCCGGGGGTGAGCAGTTCTTC. Translating it yields CASSERSGGEQFF.

The CDR3 protein is CASSLSVYLNGNEQFF. DNA of the CDR3: TGCGCCAGCAGCTTGTCTGTCTACCTAAACGGCAATGAGCAGTTCTTC. This chain uses TRBV5-1 with TRBJ2-1; D gene unclear. V was clipped by 1 base and J by 6 bases, with 17 bases between them. Germline V gene sequence: CDR1 SGHRS, CDR2 YFSETQ. This CDR3 is 16 amino acids long.

V gene TRBV27 combines with J gene TRBJ1-1; D unclear. This CDR3 is built from 16 residues. Germline CDR1 reads MNHEY; CDR2 reads SMNVEV (reference sequence). V dropped 6 bases and J dropped 5 bases, with 22 bases sitting between them. Here the CDR3 reads CASSPTRVSPMTEAFF. The CDR3 bases are TGTGCCAGCAGCCCCACCCGGGTTTCTCCTATGACTGAAGCTTTCTTT.

The chain combines TRBV10-3 with TRBJ2-1, with unresolved D. Deletions cut 3 bases from V and 9 bases from J, with 12 bases between. Germline-derived CDR1 and CDR2 are ENHRY and SYGVKD. The CDR3 has 13 residues. CDR3 bases: TGTGCCATCAGTGATGGACGGAACAGTGAGCAGTTCTTC. It specifies CAISDGRNSEQFF.

The sample holds a few counts of this clone. Other DNA sequences in this specimen translate into the identical CDR3. The CDR3: CASSLEGETQYF. The DNA of the CDR3 is TGCGCCAGCAGCTTGGAGGGAGAGACCCAGTACTTC. This sequence joins TRBV5-1 and TRBJ2-5; no clear D gene. The CDR3 runs to 12 residues. Germline V gene lookup returns CDR1 SGHRS and CDR2 YFSETQ. V was shortened by 0 bases and J by 4 bases, with 4 bases between the two germline ends. The full variable domain, with the rest looked up from reference TRBV5-1 and TRBJ2-5, is KAGVTQTPRYLIKTRGQQVTLSCSPISGHRSVSWYQQTPGQGLQFLFEYFSETQRNKGNFPGRFSGRQFSNSRSEMNVSTLELGDSALYLCASSLEGETQYFGPGTRLLVL.

The gene calls are TRBV30 and TRBJ1-1; D is uncertain. Trimming removed 1 base at V and 3 bases at J, with 6 bases between. This CDR3 contains 12 residues. Looked up from germline, CDR1 is GTSNPN and CDR2 is SVGIG (reference sequence). This CDR3 is CAWSARDTEAFF. The CDR3 DNA reads as TGTGCCTGGAGTGCTAGAGACACTGAAGCTTTCTTT.

Concerning this clone: Other DNA sequences in this specimen translate into the identical CDR3. The chain employs TRBV18 and TRBJ2-5; no clear D gene. Germline lookup yields CDR1 KGHSH and CDR2 LQKENI. Trimming took 3 bases from V and 1 from J, leaving 6 bases between them. The CDR3 extends over 13 amino acids. The CDR3 DNA reads as TGTGCCAGCTCACCCGGTACCCAAGAGACCCAGTACTTC. Protein: CASSPGTQETQYF.

Remarks on this clone: The sample carries other DNA sequences with the same CDR3. The chain couples TRBV30 to TRBJ1-1; no definite D call. This CDR3 comprises 10 residues. From germline, CDR1 is GTSNPN and CDR2 SVGIG (reference sequence). The V end lost 0 bases, the J end lost 8 bases, and 4 bases lay between the germline ends. CDR3 sequence reads: CAWSVSEAFF. The DNA of the CDR3 is TGTGCCTGGAGTGTTTCAGAAGCTTTCTTT. The full variable domain, rest sourced from reference TRBV30 and TRBJ1-1, is SQTIHQWPATLVQPVGSPLSLECTVEGTSNPNLYWYRQAAGRGLQLLFYSVGIGQISSEVPQNLSASRPQDRQFILSSKKLLLSDSGFYLCAWSVSEAFFGQGTRLTVV.

V usage is TRBV13 and J usage is TRBJ1-6, with D hard to call. Germline CDR1 is PRHDT and CDR2 is FYEKMQ (reference sequence). CDR3 length: 13 amino acids. V was trimmed by 1 base and J by 7 bases, leaving 5 bases between them. DNA of the CDR3: TGTGCCAGCAGCTTAGAAGGGAATTCACCCCTCCACTTT. Translating it yields CASSLEGNSPLHF.

This chain connects TRBV29-1 to TRBJ2-7, with a possible D match to TRBD1 (6 bases). The V end was cut by 4 bases, the J end by 1 base, with 17 bases between. Germline V gives CDR1 SQVTM, CDR2 ANQGSEA. The CDR3 contains 15 residues. The CDR3 DNA follows: TGCAGCGTTGGCCCTAAGGGGGACCCATCCTACGAGCAGTACTTC. Residues: CSVGPKGDPSYEQYF.